Listed here is a single TCR beta chain. The target of this receptor is not known. No much larger clone exists at a distance of one base, and base qualities are not known. The cohort consisted of 600 to 750 healthy bone marrow donors. At the time of sampling, every cohort member was nominally healthy, though immune exposures that went unrecorded were likely present. The donor was CMV seronegative and was included in the group of a few hundred seronegative cohort members. A peripheral blood sample was provided by each donor, and peripheral blood mononuclear cells were used for TCR beta sequencing. The Qiagen DNeasy Blood Extraction Kit was used to extract genomic DNA from the blood cell samples. Counted from cysteine to phenylalanine, this CDR3 has 12 amino acids. The sequence is cut down to CDR3 DNA, 36 bases in frame from base 1. Trimming removed 7 bases from V and 7 bases from J, leaving 13 bases between the germline ends. CDR1 and CDR2 are drawn from the germline V gene: SQVTM, ANQGSEA.

The data belong to a study of cytomegalovirus exposure and HLA in healthy donors (dated by TCRdb to about 2017). General notes on the study: An earlier analysis of 587 of the donors reported about 300 Gb of sequence data and 117 million unique TCR beta sequences obtained from about 179 million T cells. An early release covering around 630 HLA-typed donors comprised 300 to 350 gigabases of sequencing data and some 79 million unique TCR sequences. Among the roughly 430 genotyped donors, roughly 80% belonged to the genetic ancestry cluster associated with self-reported Caucasian donors. The study aimed to test whether signatures of past pathogen exposure could be identified by cataloging public T cell receptors. The study profiled the T cell repertoires of under 850 subjects by immunosequencing and related them to cytomegalovirus serostatus. In addition to the first cohort of approximately 650 subjects, a separate validation cohort of 120 different subjects was used. High-throughput TCR immunosequencing, statistical association of individual TCRs with disease status, and machine learning were combined to predict cytomegalovirus infection status. In a later analysis, previously published TCR beta repertoires from about 640 donors were re-analyzed and high-resolution HLA genotyping was added so that TCR occurrence patterns could be studied. The later analysis used no new phenotypic data to find candidate immune exposures, relying instead on TCR beta sequences and their occurrence across donors. To decide whether each TCR beta V gene segment behaved as functional or pseudogenic, an earlier analysis of over 500 of the donors relied on high-throughput TCR beta sequencing. Donor age, sex, ethnicity and CMV serostatus were compiled alongside the repertoire data. A later genetic analysis used genome-wide SNP genotypes for about 65% of the roughly 670 donors, treating that subset as a discovery cohort. Every discovery cohort repertoire had been produced on one sequencing platform. HLA typing covered class I and class II loci at four-digit resolution. The number of donors typed differed by locus, with about 629-630 for A, B, C, DRB1 and DQB1, more than 500 for DQA1, 600 to 610 for DPA1, and over 400 for DPB1. Several DR-DQ haplotypes were treated as single units for association and clustering because of strong linkage in the cohort. Among 300 to 500 genotyped donors of the cohort, an average of about 240,000 unique TCR beta nucleotide sequences was sequenced per donor, of which roughly 18% were non-productive. The full study reports these points: According to a later analysis, most CMV-associated TCR beta chains appeared to be HLA-restricted, and the HLA associations seemed to be driven largely by CMV exposure. Cytomegalovirus status was reported to be diagnosed by the classifier with high specificity and sensitivity in both the original and validation cohorts. A total of 150 or so TCR beta chains were listed by the study as associated with cytomegalovirus. Broadly in line with IMGT annotations, most TCR beta V segments showed up in productive rearrangements about 87% or about 30% of the time in an earlier analysis of 587 of the donors. The 87-base-pair reads could not distinguish some IMGT-functional V segments, including TRBV6-2 and TRBV6-3, so those segments were excluded. A later analysis found that HLA-associated TCR beta chains were more clonally expanded and had lower generation probabilities than equally common non-associated chains. An association between a missense DCLRE1C variant and V-gene and J-gene trimming of TCR beta chains was found in a later genetic analysis and replicated in an independent cohort. According to the authors, the approach could potentially be generalized to other disease states and immunological phenotypes. Correlated functional status among segregating V segments might reflect linkage disequilibrium, but an unknown experimental factor could not be ruled out. The cohort was sequenced for TCR beta chains only, and without alpha or paired-chain data the features that could be detected were limited. Because counts were too low, under 20 rarely observed V segments, including chromosome 9 orphons, were left out of the earlier analysis of a few hundred of the donors. Because HLA typing was unavailable for some donors at each locus, only the typed subset was used in association tests. A further reported finding was that TCR beta sequences accurately predicted the HLA-A and HLA-B alleles for most subjects in the first cohort. A group of highly shared sequence variants was considered likely to be a technical artifact of the sequencing pipeline. Sequencing depth was assumed to be roughly uniform across donors in the presence/absence analyses, though that assumption may not hold. Strong co-occurrence of HLA alleles, especially DR and DQ, made assigning TCR associations to individual alleles difficult. In a later analysis, several top co-occurrence clusters were reported to appear linked to parvovirus B19, influenza, CMV and Epstein-Barr virus. CMV serostatus was the only immune exposure information available for the cohort. Most TCR sequences were seen in very few donors, while some public TCRs were found in many individuals. A later analysis found that TCR association rates varied across HLA loci, with DRB1 alleles showing the most associated TCRs and HLA-C alleles the fewest. A few of the identified cytomegalovirus-associated TCR beta chains were confirmed in vitro to be specific for cytomegalovirus antigens. In a later analysis, more than 15,000 TCR beta sequences were associated with specific HLA alleles at a false discovery rate of 0.05. In a later genetic analysis, fewer N-insertions in productive TCRs were reported among donors in an Asian-associated ancestry cluster than the roughly 700-donor mean.

Receptor amplification or capture employed the immunoSEQ multiplex PCR assay. For the multiplex PCR, a mixture combining 60 forward primers for TCR Vbeta segments and 13 reverse primers for TCR Jbeta segments was used. Amplification of the CDR3 region of rearranged TCR beta genes was performed with a multiplex PCR assay on genomic DNA. Amplified TCR beta libraries were sequenced as 87-base-pair reads on the Illumina HiSeq System. In the authors' own workflow: In a later analysis, some 80 million unique TCR beta chains were counted across the 690 or so repertoires, and roughly 11 million of these chains were shared by at least two donors. A nearest-neighbor algorithm error-corrected the raw reads and collapsed the reads into unique sequences, merging closely related sequences to remove PCR and sequencing errors. CDR3 sequences were aligned to IMGT reference sequences to assign V, D and J gene segments. For a sequence to be retained, a match of at least six nucleotides to both a V gene segment and a J gene segment was required. A rearrangement was called productive if the CDR3 had no stop codons and remained in frame with V and J, and every other rearrangement was called non-productive. CDR3 was defined by IMGT convention, running from the second conserved V-encoded cysteine to the conserved J-encoded phenylalanine. Sequences without an unambiguous match to a single V gene segment were excluded from the earlier analysis of approximately 600 of the donors. In an earlier analysis of approximately 560 of the donors, a V segment was called functional when productive rearrangements were above 56.7%, and segregating when the standard deviation between donors exceeded 5%. A statistical classification framework was developed to diagnose cytomegalovirus status using the catalog of TCR beta chain sequences. In a later analysis, TCR nucleotide sequences were compared against IMGT/GENE-DB human TR gene sequences so that V and J genes could be assigned. Using the TCRdist pipeline, a later analysis assigned CDR3 sequences along with most-parsimonious VDJ recombination scenarios. A later analysis defined each TCR beta chain by its CDR3 amino acid sequence plus V-gene family, and excluded reads lacking a unique V-gene family. In a later analysis, some 600 highly shared, low-generation-probability nucleotide sequences were removed to address suspected cross-contamination and a sequencing artifact. In a later analysis, a clonal expansion index was calculated for each public chain from normalized within-repertoire ranks of inferred template counts. A later analysis computed generation probabilities with a VDJ recombination model fitted to out-of-frame rearrangements, and checked the results against IGoR. A later analysis scored TCR-TCR, TCR-HLA and TCR-CMV co-occurrence with hypergeometric tests, applying a repertoire-size bias correction to TCR pairs. A later analysis estimated false discovery rates by permuting HLA or CMV assignments 20 times. In a later analysis, co-occurring TCRs were grouped using DBSCAN, with TCRdist sequence similarity added in when clustering inside HLA-allele-positive subsets. For co-occurrence clustering, repertoires with fewer than 30,000 or more than 120,000 public chains were excluded, along with four or five repertoires with anomalous nucleotide sharing. TCRdb retrieved this table from immuneACCESS and kept in-frame rearrangements only. Not all clones are present; in checked studies, unresolved V genes account for under half, and no reason is known for the remainder. The DNA was the basis for D and trimming; V, J and clone size are from that table. This sample holds tens of thousands of clones; 60% to 80% were observed only once. Around 3.8% of the sample is held by the ten biggest clonotypes.

Material: PBMCs. This chain is built from TRBV29-1 and TRBJ1-4, with no confident D gene call. This clonotype was obtained from a woman in her 40s in good health and CMV-seronegative. This receptor has the CDR3 CSAPGSGEKLFF. The nucleotides are TGCAGCGCACCTGGGTCAGGTGAAAAACTGTTTTTT.